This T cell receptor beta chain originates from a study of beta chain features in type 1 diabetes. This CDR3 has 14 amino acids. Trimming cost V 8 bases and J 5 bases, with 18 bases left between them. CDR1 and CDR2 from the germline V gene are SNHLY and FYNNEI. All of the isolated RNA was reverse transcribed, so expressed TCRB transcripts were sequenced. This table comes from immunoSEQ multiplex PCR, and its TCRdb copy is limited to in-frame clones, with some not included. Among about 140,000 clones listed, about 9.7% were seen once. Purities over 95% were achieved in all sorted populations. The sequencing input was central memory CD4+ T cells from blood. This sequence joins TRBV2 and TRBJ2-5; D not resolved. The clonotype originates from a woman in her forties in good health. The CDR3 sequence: CASGLRHPPETQYF. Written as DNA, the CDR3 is TGTGCCAGCGGCCTGAGACACCCACCGGAGACCCAGTACTTC.